A selection of T cell receptor beta chains follows, all from one sample in a study of identical twins. TCRdb reprocessed the 5' RACE reads with MiXCR, giving one entry per CDR3 protein. The data hold 450,000 or so distinct CDR3 sequences, with about 14% observed a single time. These data were also filed under a second study, of yellow fever vaccine responses in identical twins.

The sequenced material came from CD4+ T cells sorted from blood. The receptors shown here come from a woman between 18 and 29 years old in good health. Both conserved end residues are part of each CDR3. The D gene is left open where the match is weak. Rows give clone size only sometimes, using once, few, many, or a class for an expanded clone.

d_gene	abundance	v_gene	j_gene	CDR3aa	CDR3nt
TRBD1	few	TRBV28	TRBJ1-5	CASSGTGFLHQPQHF	TGTGCCAGCAGTGGGACAGGTTTCCTCCATCAGCCCCAGCATTTT
NA	few	TRBV5-1	TRBJ2-3	CASSPAGRLTSTDTQYF	TGCGCCAGCAGCCCCGCCGGACGGTTGACTAGCACAGATACGCAGTATTTT
NA	NA	TRBV5-8	TRBJ1-5	CASSFLIQPQHF	TGTGCCAGCAGCTTTTTAATTCAGCCCCAGCATTTT
NA	few	TRBV6-5	TRBJ2-3	CASSYGRTTDTQYF	TGTGCCAGCAGTTACGGACGGACCACAGATACGCAGTATTTT
NA	NA	TRBV6-1	TRBJ1-1	CASRVNGQAEAFF	TGTGCCAGCAGAGTAAATGGACAAGCTGAAGCTTTCTTT
NA	once	TRBV30	TRBJ1-1	CAWTRGNTEAFF	TGTGCCTGGACCAGGGGGAACACTGAAGCTTTCTTT
TRBD2	NA	TRBV5-4	TRBJ2-5	CASSLLKLAGEETQYF	TGTGCCAGCAGCTTGTTGAAACTAGCGGGAGAAGAGACCCAGTACTTC
NA	NA	TRBV15	TRBJ2-1	CATSRDREGTQHEQFF	TGTGCCACCAGCAGAGATCGAGAGGGGACTCAGCATGAGCAGTTCTTC
NA	NA	TRBV27	TRBJ2-1	CASQLTREPYNEQFF	TGTGCCAGCCAGTTAACCCGGGAGCCCTACAATGAGCAGTTCTTC
NA	few	TRBV21-1	TRBJ2-5	CASTRDTQETQYF	TGTGCCAGCACCCGGGACACCCAAGAGACCCAGTACTTC
TRBD1	NA	TRBV3-1	TRBJ2-7	CASSQGQGADEQYF	TGTGCCAGCAGCCAAGGACAGGGGGCCGACGAGCAGTACTTC